Included here is one T cell receptor beta chain sequence, with context. What it binds is unknown. The sample originates from a study of T cell responses to AZD1222 COVID-19 vaccine. Study-wide results and caveats: The study found Spike-specific TCR breadth and depth rose after two AZD1222 doses. Donors were mostly white British, more females; clonal diversity possibly underestimated. As reported, nearly half of all spike-specific TCRs target variant regions that are unmutated.

The CDR3 has 15 amino acids. Germline-derived CDR1 and CDR2 are ENHRY and SYGVKD. V gave up 2 bases and J gave up 6 bases; unmatched junction bases: 6. Sequenced by immunoSEQ multiplex PCR; TCRdb stores in-frame clones only, minus some. This sample has approximately 120,000 clones, with 90% found just once. The sample consisted of peripheral blood, taken on day 0 of AZD1222 vaccination. V is TRBV10-3 and J is TRBJ1-2, with TRBD1 matching over 10 bases. The source is an adult in good health. The CDR3 DNA sequence: TGTGCCATCAGTGAGGGGACAGGGGTTGGGCATGGCTACACCTTC. Its protein is CAISEGTGVGHGYTF.